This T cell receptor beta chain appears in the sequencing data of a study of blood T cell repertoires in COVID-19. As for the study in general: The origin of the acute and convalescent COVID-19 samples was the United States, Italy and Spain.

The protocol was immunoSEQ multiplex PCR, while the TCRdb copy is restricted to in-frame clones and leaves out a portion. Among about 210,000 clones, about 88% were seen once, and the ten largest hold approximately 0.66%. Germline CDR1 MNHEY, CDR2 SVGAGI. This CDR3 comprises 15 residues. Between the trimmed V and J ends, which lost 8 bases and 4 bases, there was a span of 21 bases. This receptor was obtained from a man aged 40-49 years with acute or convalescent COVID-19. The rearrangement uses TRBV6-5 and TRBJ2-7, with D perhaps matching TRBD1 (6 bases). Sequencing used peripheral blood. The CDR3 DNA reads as TGTGCCAGCGTTAACAGGGCTTCTCCAGAGTACGAGCAGTACTTC. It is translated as CASVNRASPEYEQYF.